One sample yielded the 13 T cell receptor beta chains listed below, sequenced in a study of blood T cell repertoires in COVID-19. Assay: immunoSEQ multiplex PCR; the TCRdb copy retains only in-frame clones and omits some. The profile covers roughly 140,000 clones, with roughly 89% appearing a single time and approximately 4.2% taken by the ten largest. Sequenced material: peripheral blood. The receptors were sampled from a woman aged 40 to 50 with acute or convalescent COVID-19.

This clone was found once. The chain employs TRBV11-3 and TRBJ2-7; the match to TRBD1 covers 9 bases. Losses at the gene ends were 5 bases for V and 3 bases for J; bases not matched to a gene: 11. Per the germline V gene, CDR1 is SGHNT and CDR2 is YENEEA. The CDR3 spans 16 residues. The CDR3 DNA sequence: TGTGCCAGCAGCAGAAGTCGTGGGACAGGGATCTACGAGCAGTACTTC. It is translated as CASSRSRGTGIYEQYF.

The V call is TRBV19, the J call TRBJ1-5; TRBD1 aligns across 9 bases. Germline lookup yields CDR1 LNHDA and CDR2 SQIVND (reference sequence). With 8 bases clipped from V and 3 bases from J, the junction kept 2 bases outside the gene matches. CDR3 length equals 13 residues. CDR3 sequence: CASHRGLNQPQHF. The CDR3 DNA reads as TGTGCCAGTCACAGGGGGCTCAATCAGCCCCAGCATTTT.

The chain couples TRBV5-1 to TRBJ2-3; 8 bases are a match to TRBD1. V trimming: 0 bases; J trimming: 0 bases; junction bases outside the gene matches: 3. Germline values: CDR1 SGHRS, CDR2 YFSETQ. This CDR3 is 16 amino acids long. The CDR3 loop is CASSLGTGTSTDTQYF. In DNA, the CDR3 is TGCGCCAGCAGCTTGGGGACAGGGACTAGCACAGATACGCAGTATTTT.

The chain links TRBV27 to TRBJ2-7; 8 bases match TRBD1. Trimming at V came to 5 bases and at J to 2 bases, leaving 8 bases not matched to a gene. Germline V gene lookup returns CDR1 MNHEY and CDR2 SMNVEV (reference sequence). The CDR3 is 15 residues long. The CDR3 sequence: CASSRLTGVPYEQYF. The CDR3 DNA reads TGTGCCAGCAGTCGCCTGACAGGGGTGCCCTACGAGCAGTACTTC.

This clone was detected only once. The DNA of the CDR3 is TGTGCCAGCAGCGGGGGGGAAGTTGGCAATCAGCCCCAGCATTTT. Its protein is CASSGGEVGNQPQHF. The gene calls are TRBV5-5 and TRBJ1-5; the D gene is possibly TRBD1 (5 bases). Trimming removed 4 bases at V and 2 bases at J, with 13 bases between. The germline gives CDR1 SGHKS, CDR2 YYEKEE (reference sequence). The CDR3 contains 15 residues.

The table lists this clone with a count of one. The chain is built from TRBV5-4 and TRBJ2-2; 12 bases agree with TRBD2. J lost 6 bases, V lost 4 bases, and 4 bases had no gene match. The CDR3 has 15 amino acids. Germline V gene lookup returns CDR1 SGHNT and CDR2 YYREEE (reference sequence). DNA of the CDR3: TGTGCCAGCAGCCTCCGACTAGCGGGGGCCGGGGAGCTGTTTTTT. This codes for CASSLRLAGAGELFF.

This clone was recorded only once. The CDR3 loop reads CASSPDRDYEQYF. The DNA of the CDR3 is TGCGCCAGCAGCCCAGACAGGGACTACGAGCAGTACTTC. This sequence joins TRBV5-1 and TRBJ2-7, with TRBD1 matching over 7 bases. The germline V gene encodes CDR1 SGHRS and CDR2 YFSETQ. The CDR3 loop spans 13 amino acids. The V segment lost 4 bases and the J segment 3 bases; nucleotides outside the gene matches: 4. Full variable domain (remainder filled in from reference TRBV5-1 and TRBJ2-7): KAGVTQTPRYLIKTRGQQVTLSCSPISGHRSVSWYQQTPGQGLQFLFEYFSETQRNKGNFPGRFSGRQFSNSRSEMNVSTLELGDSALYLCASSPDRDYEQYFGPGTRLTVT.

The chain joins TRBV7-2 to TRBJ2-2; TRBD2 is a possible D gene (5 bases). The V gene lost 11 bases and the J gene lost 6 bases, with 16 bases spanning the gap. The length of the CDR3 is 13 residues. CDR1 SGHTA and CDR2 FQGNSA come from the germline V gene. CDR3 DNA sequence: TGTGCCGGAGGACCCCACCCCCCCGGGGAGCTGTTTTTT. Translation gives CAGGPHPPGELFF.

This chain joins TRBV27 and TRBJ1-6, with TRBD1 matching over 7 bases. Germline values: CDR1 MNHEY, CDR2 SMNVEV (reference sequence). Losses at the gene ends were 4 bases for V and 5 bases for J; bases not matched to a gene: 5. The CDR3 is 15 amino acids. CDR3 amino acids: CASSSGQLDNSPLHF. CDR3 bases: TGTGCCAGCAGTTCGGGACAGCTAGATAATTCACCCCTCCACTTT.

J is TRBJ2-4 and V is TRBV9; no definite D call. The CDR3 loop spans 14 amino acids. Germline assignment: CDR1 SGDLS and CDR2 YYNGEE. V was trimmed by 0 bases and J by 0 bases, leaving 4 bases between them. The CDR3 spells CASSVDGAKNIQYF. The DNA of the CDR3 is TGTGCCAGCAGCGTAGACGGAGCCAAAAACATTCAGTACTTC.

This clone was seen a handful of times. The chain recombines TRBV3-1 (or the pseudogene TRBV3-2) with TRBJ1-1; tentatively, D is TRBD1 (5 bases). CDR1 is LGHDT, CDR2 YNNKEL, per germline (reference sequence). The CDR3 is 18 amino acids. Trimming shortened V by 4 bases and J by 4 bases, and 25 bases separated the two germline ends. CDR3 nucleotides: TGTGCCAGCAGCCTTATGTCCCTGACAGAGTGCCGCCTCACTGAAGCTTTCTTT. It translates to CASSLMSLTECRLTEAFF.

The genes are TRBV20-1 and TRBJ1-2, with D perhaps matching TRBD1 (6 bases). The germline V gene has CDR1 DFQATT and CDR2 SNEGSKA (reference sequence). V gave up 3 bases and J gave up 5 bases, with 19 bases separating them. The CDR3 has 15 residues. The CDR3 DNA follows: TGCAGTGCTAGTAGCGGGACACACCGGCCTTATGGCTACACCTTC. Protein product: CSASSGTHRPYGYTF.

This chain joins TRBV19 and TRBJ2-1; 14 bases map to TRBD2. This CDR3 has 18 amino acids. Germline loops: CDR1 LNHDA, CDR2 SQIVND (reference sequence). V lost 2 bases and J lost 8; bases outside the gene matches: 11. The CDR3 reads CASSIYPFGLAGGHEQFF. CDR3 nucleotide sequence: TGTGCCAGTAGTATATACCCCTTCGGACTAGCGGGGGGACATGAGCAGTTCTTC.